Listed here is a single T cell receptor beta chain. The data originate from a study of blood T cell repertoires in COVID-19. The protocol was immunoSEQ multiplex PCR, while the TCRdb copy is restricted to in-frame clones and leaves out a portion. The sample consists of approximately 210,000 clones, over 70% of them appearing once. Trimming left V 8 bases short and J 1 base short, with 18 bases between. CDR3 length: 16 residues. Germline values: CDR1 MNHEY, CDR2 SMNVEV (reference sequence). This clonotype originated in a woman in her forties or fifties with acute or convalescent COVID-19. The sample taken for sequencing was peripheral blood. The gene calls are TRBV27 and TRBJ1-3, with a possible D match to TRBD1 (5 bases). This CDR3 is CASSPSGLSSGNTIYF. CDR3 coding DNA: TGTGCCAGCTCCCCGTCAGGGCTATCGTCTGGAAACACCATATATTTT.